The source of this T cell receptor (beta chain) is a study of T cell changes during pregnancy in multiple sclerosis. Concerning this clone: This specimen includes other DNA sequences encoding the same CDR3.

Repertoires were generated with immunoSEQ multiplex PCR, while TCRdb's copy carries only in-frame clones and drops some. Of over 20,000 clones in the sample, around 90% were seen once. Deletions cut 1 base from V and 2 bases from J, with 9 bases between. Germline loops: CDR1 LNHDA, CDR2 SQIVND (reference sequence). CDR3 length equals 14 residues. The clonotype was recovered from a female donor in good health, enrolled as a control in a pregnancy study. Sample: CD8+ T cells from peripheral blood mononuclear cells, taken in the second trimester of pregnancy. V usage is TRBV19 and J usage is TRBJ2-7, with D possibly being TRBD1 (5 bases). CDR3 sequence reads: CASSIGDSTYEQYF. The CDR3 DNA follows: TGTGCCAGTAGTATAGGAGACAGCACCTACGAGCAGTACTTC. Full variable domain (missing parts from reference TRBV19 and TRBJ2-7): DGGITQSPKYLFRKEGQNVTLSCEQNLNHDAMYWYRQDPGQGLRLIYYSQIVNDFQKGDIAEGYSVSREKKESFPLTVTSAQKNPTAFYLCASSIGDSTYEQYFGPGTRLTVT.